The sequence of this TCR beta chain was determined in a study of OX40 agonist ivuxolimab in advanced cancers. For this clone: What it binds is unknown.

Study outcomes and limitations: The study found that CD8+ T cells averaged more expanded clones than CD4+. People who partly responded at 0.1-3.0 mg/kg had some of the least clonal expansion seen.

The germline V gene has CDR1 LNHDA and CDR2 SQIVND (reference sequence). CDR3 length equals 18 residues. After removal of 6 bases from V and 2 bases from J, the junction contained 16 bases not matched to a gene. Data came from immunoSEQ multiplex PCR; TCRdb stores just in-frame clones and leaves some out. Here the sample spans tens of thousands of clones, around nine tenths being singletons. The TCR originated in an adult with an advanced solid tumor such as melanoma, head and neck, liver or kidney cancer. Sequences were derived from CD4+ or CD8+ T cells sorted from blood, sampled in a trial of the OX40 agonist ivuxolimab. The chain employs TRBV19 and TRBJ2-7, with 10 positions matching TRBD1. CDR3 residues: CASRKGFPGQGTTYEQYF. The CDR3, as DNA: TGTGCCAGTAGGAAGGGATTTCCGGGACAGGGGACCACCTACGAGCAGTACTTC.